This record concerns one TCR beta chain sequence. With V trimmed by 6 bases and J by 6 bases, 7 bases remained unmatched. The germline V gene has CDR1 WSHSY and CDR2 SAAADI. The CDR3 is made up of 14 amino acids. This entry is derived from a study of blood T cell repertoires in COVID-19. The protocol was immunoSEQ multiplex PCR, while the TCRdb copy is restricted to in-frame clones and leaves out a portion. Of 490,000 or so clones in the sample, roughly 90% are singletons; the top ten hold 1.8%. The source is a woman in her forties who had recovered from COVID-19. Sequenced material: PBMCs or T cells enriched from blood (not recorded which). This chain links TRBV10-2 with TRBJ1-1; 10 positions match TRBD1. CDR3 in DNA: TGCGCCAGCAGGGAAGACAGGGGGCTCTCTGAAGCTTTCTTT. Translation gives CASREDRGLSEAFF.